The 24 T cell receptor beta chains below all came from one sample that was sequenced in a study of shared clonotypes between healthy human individuals. Profiling relied on immunoSEQ multiplex PCR, and the TCRdb table lists in-frame clones only, not all of them. Here the sample spans over a million clones, approximately 80% being singletons. The sequencing input was memory CD4+ T cells from PBMCs. The sample's subset: CD45RA-negative fraction. The source of these receptors is a man in his late teens or twenties in good health. Some clones in this sample may be carry-over from other donors' samples.

V is TRBV28 and J is TRBJ2-7; tentative D call: TRBD2 (6 bases). This CDR3 spans 13 amino acids. CDR1 is MDHEN, CDR2 SYDVKM, per germline. Trimming removed 7 bases from V and 6 bases from J, with 16 bases in between. This CDR3 is CASMSAGRGEQYF. DNA for the CDR3: TGTGCCAGCATGTCCGCCGGGCGGGGCGAGCAGTACTTC.

This clone was observed a handful of times. This chain uses TRBV30 with TRBJ1-1; 10 positions agree with TRBD1. This CDR3 is built from 14 residues. V shed 4 bases and J 1 base; nucleotides not matched to a gene: 3. CDR1 is GTSNPN and CDR2 is SVGIG in the germline V gene (reference sequence). The CDR3 loop is CAWIDRGRNTEAFF. DNA for the CDR3: TGTGCCTGGATTGACAGGGGGCGGAACACTGAAGCTTTCTTT.

The CDR3 here is CASRRPLTYEQYF. The CDR3 nucleotides read TGTGCCAGCAGACGGCCTCTTACTTACGAGCAGTACTTC. The chain combines TRBV2 with TRBJ2-7; D remains ambiguous. V was trimmed by 6 bases and J by 4 bases, leaving 13 bases between them. The CDR3 is 13 amino acids. Germline V gene data show CDR1 as SNHLY and CDR2 as FYNNEI.

The chain links TRBV30 to TRBJ2-1; D perhaps matches TRBD1 (5 bases). V lost 0 bases to trimming and J lost 8 bases, with 11 bases between them. Germline CDR1 reads GTSNPN; CDR2 reads SVGIG (reference sequence). This CDR3 comprises 13 residues. The CDR3 bases are TGTGCCTGGAGTGTAGGTATAGGGGATGAGCAGTTCTTC. This sequence encodes CAWSVGIGDEQFF.

CDR3 sequence reads: CASSLGGGDYGYTF. The DNA of the CDR3 is TGTGCCAGCAGCTTGGGGGGAGGCGACTATGGCTACACCTTC. The V call is TRBV7-8, the J call TRBJ1-2; D may be TRBD1 (5 bases). Germline loops: CDR1 SGHVS, CDR2 FQNEAQ. V was shortened by 3 bases and J by 3 bases, with 11 bases between the two germline ends. The CDR3 spans 14 residues.

This chain connects TRBV5-1 to TRBJ2-7, with 10 bases matching TRBD1. Trimming removed 0 bases from V and 6 bases from J; junction bases left unmatched: 9. This CDR3 comprises 16 residues. Germline CDR1 SGHRS, CDR2 YFSETQ. This CDR3 reads CASSLGGGQGSLEQYF. CDR3 DNA: TGCGCCAGCAGCTTGGGCGGGGGACAGGGGTCCCTCGAGCAGTACTTC.

This clone was counted a single time. The chain combines TRBV28 with TRBJ1-5; TRBD1 matches 7 bases. This CDR3 has 16 amino acids. The germline gives CDR1 MDHEN, CDR2 SYDVKM. With 6 bases clipped from V and 5 bases from J, the junction kept 13 bases outside the gene matches. Here the CDR3 reads CASSRQTGRVHQPQHF. In DNA form, the CDR3 reads TGTGCCAGCAGCCGTCAGACAGGGAGGGTACATCAGCCCCAGCATTTT. Filled out from reference TRBV28 and TRBJ1-5, the complete variable domain reads DVKVTQSSRYLVKRTGEKVFLECVQDMDHENMFWYRQDPGLGLRLIYFSYDVKMKEKGDIPEGYSVSREKKERFSLILESASTNQTSMYLCASSRQTGRVHQPQHFGDGTRLSIL.

V and J are TRBV10-3 and TRBJ2-3; tentative D call: TRBD2 (7 bases). This CDR3 spans 18 amino acids. Germline values: CDR1 ENHRY, CDR2 SYGVKD. Trimming stripped 1 base from V and 6 bases from J, with 23 bases between. CDR3 sequence reads: CAISELKPGLWTADTQYF. The DNA for the CDR3 is TGTGCCATCAGTGAGTTAAAGCCGGGACTATGGACAGCGGATACGCAGTATTTT.

The chain is built from TRBV2 and TRBJ1-1; TRBD1 matches at 7 bases. Germline CDR1 and CDR2: SNHLY and FYNNEI. This CDR3 is 14 amino acids long. The J segment lost 4 bases and the V segment lost 6 bases, leaving 8 bases of the junction unmatched. CDR3 sequence reads: CASRMDRFATEAFF. CDR3 bases: TGTGCCAGCAGGATGGACAGGTTTGCCACTGAAGCTTTCTTT.

To note about this clone: The sample has other DNA sequences that encode this CDR3 too. V and J are TRBV30 and TRBJ1-1; D gene ambiguous. Germline V gene lookup returns CDR1 GTSNPN and CDR2 SVGIG (reference sequence). V was cut by 4 bases and J by 2 bases, with 11 bases left in between. The CDR3 consists of 13 residues. CDR3 amino acids: CAWTRQSNTEAFF. CDR3 bases: TGTGCCTGGACGAGGCAGTCTAACACTGAAGCTTTCTTT.

This clone was seen more than once but under ten times. V usage is TRBV29-1 and J usage is TRBJ1-1; D is perhaps TRBD1 (6 bases). The germline V gene encodes CDR1 SQVTM and CDR2 ANQGSEA. The ends were cut back, 8 bases at V and 0 bases at J, with 13 bases in the middle. CDR3 size: 13 residues. For the CDR3, the DNA is TGCAGCTCAAGGACAGCTTTGAACACTGAAGCTTTCTTT. This codes for CSSRTALNTEAFF.

The rearrangement links TRBV28 to TRBJ1-3; no firm D call. Trimming took 2 bases from V and 4 from J, leaving 15 bases between them. The CDR3 has 16 residues. From germline, CDR1 is MDHEN and CDR2 SYDVKM. CDR3 sequence reads: CASSLRTAAAGNTIYF. The CDR3 DNA is TGTGCCAGCAGTTTACGGACGGCGGCAGCCGGAAACACCATATATTTT. Drawing the rest from reference TRBV28 and TRBJ1-3, the complete variable domain is DVKVTQSSRYLVKRTGEKVFLECVQDMDHENMFWYRQDPGLGLRLIYFSYDVKMKEKGDIPEGYSVSREKKERFSLILESASTNQTSMYLCASSLRTAAAGNTIYFGEGSWLTVV.

This clone was counted a single time. The same CDR3 arises from other DNA sequences in this sample as well. The chain uses TRBV5-1 and TRBJ2-1; D not resolved. CDR1 is SGHRS, CDR2 YFSETQ, per germline. The CDR3 covers 14 residues. The germline V and J ends were trimmed by 3 bases and 0 bases, with 7 bases remaining between them. CDR3 bases: TGCGCCAGCAGCTCCGATAGCTCCTACAATGAGCAGTTCTTC. This translates into CASSSDSSYNEQFF.

This chain joins TRBV30 and TRBJ1-1, with D maybe TRBD1 (5 bases). Trimming stripped 5 bases from V and 6 bases from J, with 16 bases between. The CDR3 has 13 amino acids. Per the germline V gene, CDR1 is GTSNPN and CDR2 is SVGIG (reference sequence). The CDR3 region has the DNA TGTGCCTGGCTTCGTACTGGGACGTCTGAAGCTTTCTTT. Translation gives CAWLRTGTSEAFF.

V gene TRBV4-3 combines with J gene TRBJ2-3; 7 bases agree with TRBD1. After removal of 4 bases from V and 4 bases from J, the junction contained 11 bases not matched to a gene. CDR1 is LGHNA, CDR2 YSLEER, per germline. This CDR3 has 16 amino acids. The CDR3 sequence: CASSPLRTGAADTQYF. The CDR3 DNA reads TGCGCCAGCAGCCCCCTACGGACAGGAGCGGCAGATACGCAGTATTTT.

J is TRBJ1-3 and V is TRBV28; TRBD1 aligns across 7 bases. Trimming at V came to 2 bases and at J to 4 bases, leaving 11 bases not matched to a gene. Germline assignment: CDR1 MDHEN and CDR2 SYDVKM. CDR3 length: 17 amino acids. In DNA form, the CDR3 reads TGTGCCAGCAGTTTAGACAGGGACGAGGGACGGGGAAACACCATATATTTT. Its protein product is CASSLDRDEGRGNTIYF.

The chain recombines TRBV28 with TRBJ2-3; D gene unclear. V dropped 4 bases and J dropped 0 bases, with 11 bases sitting between them. CDR1 and CDR2 from the germline V gene are MDHEN and SYDVKM. This CDR3 comprises 15 residues. The CDR3 spells CASSSRLPSTDTQYF. The CDR3 DNA follows: TGTGCCAGCAGTTCGCGACTCCCCAGCACAGATACGCAGTATTTT. The entire variable domain, with the rest obtained from reference TRBV28 and TRBJ2-3, is as follows: DVKVTQSSRYLVKRTGEKVFLECVQDMDHENMFWYRQDPGLGLRLIYFSYDVKMKEKGDIPEGYSVSREKKERFSLILESASTNQTSMYLCASSSRLPSTDTQYFGPGTRLTVL.

This clone was detected a few times. V and J are TRBV5-6 and TRBJ2-5, with D possibly TRBD2 on 6 matching bases. The J call may be mistaken, given a closer DNA end match to TRBJ2-7. Per the germline V gene, CDR1 is SGHDT and CDR2 is YYEEEE. The CDR3 runs to 14 residues. CDR3 DNA sequence: TGTGCCAGCAGCCGACGGGCGGGATACTACGAGCAGTACTTC. Translation gives CASSRRAGYYEQYF.

This clone was picked up a small number of times. The J gene is TRBJ1-1, the V gene TRBV29-1; 7 bases map to TRBD1. Unmatched junction bases numbered 7, after V lost 6 bases and J lost 3 bases. The germline CDR1 and CDR2 sequences are SQVTM and ANQGSEA. CDR3 size: 13 residues. The CDR3 here is CSVSTGKYTEAFF. The CDR3 nucleotides are TGCAGCGTCTCGACAGGGAAGTACACTGAAGCTTTCTTT.

This chain connects TRBV6-1 to TRBJ2-2; TRBD2 is a possible D gene (7 bases). The germline gives CDR1 MNHNS, CDR2 SASEGT. The CDR3 is 15 amino acids. Trimming left V 6 bases short and J 1 base short, with 12 bases between. CDR3 bases: TGTGCCAGCAGAAGCGGGACATTGAACACCGGGGAGCTGTTTTTT. Amino acids: CASRSGTLNTGELFF.

V is TRBV7-2 and J is TRBJ2-2; TRBD1 aligns across 9 bases. The CDR3 spans 16 residues. CDR1 and CDR2 from the germline V gene are SGHTA and FQGNSA. V trimming: 5 bases; J trimming: 4 bases; junction bases outside the gene matches: 8. The CDR3 sequence is CASSPGTGMTTGELFF. CDR3 in DNA: TGTGCCAGCAGCCCCGGGACAGGGATGACCACCGGGGAGCTGTTTTTT.

The chain is built from TRBV5-4 and TRBJ1-1, with D unclear. The length of the CDR3 is 14 residues. Germline V lookup: CDR1 SGHNT, CDR2 YYREEE (reference sequence). Between the trimmed V and J ends, which lost 1 base and 7 bases, there was a span of 14 bases. The CDR3 DNA is TGTGCCAGCAGCTTGTCGGGAGGAGGCCGTGAAGCTTTCTTT. It encodes CASSLSGGGREAFF.

This sequence joins TRBV7-2 and TRBJ2-5; 8 positions agree with TRBD1. The CDR3 length is 13 residues. Germline CDR1 and CDR2: SGHTA and FQGNSA. The J segment lost 5 bases and the V segment lost 5 bases, leaving 4 bases of the junction unmatched. Written as DNA, the CDR3 is TGTGCCAGCAGCCACAGGGGGGAGGAGACCCAGTACTTC. Encoded protein: CASSHRGEETQYF.

The V and J genes are TRBV11-2 and TRBJ2-3; D possibly corresponds to TRBD2 (6 bases). Trimming removed 3 bases from V and 9 bases from J, with 16 bases in between. CDR1 and CDR2 from the germline V gene are SGHAT and FQNNGV. The length of the CDR3 is 14 residues. The CDR3 here is CASSFPLSGTTQYF. DNA of the CDR3: TGTGCCAGCAGCTTCCCCCTTAGCGGAACGACGCAGTATTTT. Looking up the rest from reference TRBV11-2 and TRBJ2-3 gives the full variable domain: EAGVAQSPRYKIIEKRQSVAFWCNPISGHATLYWYQQILGQGPKLLIQFQNNGVVDDSQLPKDRFSAERLKGVDSTLKIQPAKLEDSAVYLCASSFPLSGTTQYFGPGTRLTVL.